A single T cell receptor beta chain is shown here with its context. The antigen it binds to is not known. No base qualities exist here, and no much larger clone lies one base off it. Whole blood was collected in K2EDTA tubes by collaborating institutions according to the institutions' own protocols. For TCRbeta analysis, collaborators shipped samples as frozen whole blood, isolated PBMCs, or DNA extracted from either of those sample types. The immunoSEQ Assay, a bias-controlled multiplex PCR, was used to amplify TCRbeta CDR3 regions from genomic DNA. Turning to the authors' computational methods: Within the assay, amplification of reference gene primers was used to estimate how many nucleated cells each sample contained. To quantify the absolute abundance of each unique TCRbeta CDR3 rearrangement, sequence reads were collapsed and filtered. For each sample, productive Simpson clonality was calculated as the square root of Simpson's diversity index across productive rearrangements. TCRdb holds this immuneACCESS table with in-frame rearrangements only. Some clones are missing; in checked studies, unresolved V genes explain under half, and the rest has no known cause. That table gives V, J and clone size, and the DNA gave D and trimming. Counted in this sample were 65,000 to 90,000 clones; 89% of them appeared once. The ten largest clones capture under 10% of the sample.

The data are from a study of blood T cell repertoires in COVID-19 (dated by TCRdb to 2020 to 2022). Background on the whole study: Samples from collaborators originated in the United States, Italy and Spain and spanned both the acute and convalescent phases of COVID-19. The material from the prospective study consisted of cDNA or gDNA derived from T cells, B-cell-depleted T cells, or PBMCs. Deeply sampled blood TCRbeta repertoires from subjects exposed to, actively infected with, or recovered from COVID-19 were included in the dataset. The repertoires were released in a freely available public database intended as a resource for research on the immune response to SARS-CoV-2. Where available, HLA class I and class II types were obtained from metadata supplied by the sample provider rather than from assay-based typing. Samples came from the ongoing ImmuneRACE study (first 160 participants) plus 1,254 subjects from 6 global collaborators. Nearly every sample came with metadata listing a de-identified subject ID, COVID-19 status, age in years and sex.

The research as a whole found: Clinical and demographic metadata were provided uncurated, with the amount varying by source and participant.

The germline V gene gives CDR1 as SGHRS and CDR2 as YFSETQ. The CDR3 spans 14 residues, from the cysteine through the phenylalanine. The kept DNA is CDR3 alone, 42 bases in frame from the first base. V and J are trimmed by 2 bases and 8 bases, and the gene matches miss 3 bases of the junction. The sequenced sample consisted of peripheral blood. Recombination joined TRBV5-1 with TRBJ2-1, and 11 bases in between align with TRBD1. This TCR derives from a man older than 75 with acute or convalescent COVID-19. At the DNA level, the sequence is TGCGCCAGCAGCTTTGGACAGGGGGCCGATGAGCAGTTCTTC. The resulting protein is CASSFGQGADEQFF. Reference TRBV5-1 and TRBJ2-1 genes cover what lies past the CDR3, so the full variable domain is KAGVTQTPRYLIKTRGQQVTLSCSPISGHRSVSWYQQTPGQGLQFLFEYFSETQRNKGNFPGRFSGRQFSNSRSEMNVSTLELGDSALYLCASSFGQGADEQFFGPGTRLTVL.